These 21 T cell receptor beta chains were all obtained from the same sample, sequenced in a study of Tregs in tolerant kidney transplant recipients. Method: immunoSEQ multiplex PCR; TCRdb's copy keeps in-frame clones and lacks some. The data hold about 240,000 clones, with roughly four fifths observed a single time. The sequencing input was CD4+ T cells from blood. Receptor source: a human donor in good health.

The chain is built from TRBV7-2 and TRBJ1-2; 9 nucleotides match TRBD1. Germline assignment: CDR1 SGHTA and CDR2 FQGNSA. J was trimmed by 3 bases and V by 5 bases; bases with no gene match: 4. This CDR3 has 14 residues. CDR3 residues: CASSTGTGYYGYTF. CDR3 nucleotides: TGTGCCAGCAGCACGGGGACAGGGTACTATGGCTACACCTTC.

This rearrangement joins TRBV9 to TRBJ2-5, with D perhaps TRBD1 or TRBD2 (5 bases each). The CDR3 has 15 residues. CDR1 is SGDLS, CDR2 YYNGEE, per germline. V was pared by 0 bases and J by 1 base, with 10 bases between. CDR3 sequence (DNA): TGTGCCAGCAGCGTAGCGGGACGCTCCCAAGAGACCCAGTACTTC. Protein product: CASSVAGRSQETQYF. The whole variable domain, remainder taken from reference TRBV9 and TRBJ2-5, is DSGVTQTPKHLITATGQRVTLRCSPRSGDLSVYWYQQSLDQGLQFLIQYYNGEERAKGNILERFSAQQFPDLHSELNLSSLELGDSALYFCASSVAGRSQETQYFGPGTRLLVL.

J is TRBJ1-5 and V is TRBV30, with 7 nucleotides matching TRBD1. J gave up 4 bases and V 3 bases, and 9 bases lay outside the gene matches. The CDR3 runs 15 residues. The germline V gene has CDR1 GTSNPN and CDR2 SVGIG (reference sequence). This CDR3 reads CAWRSRDRQNQPQHF. The CDR3 bases are TGTGCCTGGAGGTCACGGGACAGACAAAATCAGCCCCAGCATTTT. Based on the CDR3 plus reference TRBV30 and TRBJ1-5, the full variable domain is SQTIHQWPATLVQPVGSPLSLECTVEGTSNPNLYWYRQAAGRGLQLLFYSVGIGQISSEVPQNLSASRPQDRQFILSSKKLLLSDSGFYLCAWRSRDRQNQPQHFGDGTRLSIL.

The chain links TRBV4-2 to TRBJ2-5; 10 bases are a match to TRBD2. There are 16 residues in the CDR3. CDR1 LGHNA and CDR2 YNFKEQ come from the germline V gene. Trimming removed 1 base from V and 4 bases from J; junction bases left unmatched: 6. CDR3 in amino acids: CASSQGTSGVSETQYF. DNA of the CDR3: TGTGCCAGCAGCCAAGGAACTAGCGGGGTTTCAGAGACCCAGTACTTC.

The chain is built from TRBV6-1 and TRBJ2-7; 11 nucleotides agree with TRBD2. The CDR3 length is 15 residues. The germline gives CDR1 MNHNS, CDR2 SASEGT. With V trimmed by 6 bases and J by 3 bases, 7 bases remained unmatched. CDR3 nucleotides: TGTGCCAGCAGCTATATAGCGGGGGGGAGCTACGAGCAGTACTTC. It codes for CASSYIAGGSYEQYF.

The chain uses TRBV11-2 and TRBJ2-1; D may be TRBD2 (6 bases). Per the germline V gene, CDR1 is SGHAT and CDR2 is FQNNGV. This CDR3 comprises 15 residues. V was clipped by 2 bases and J by 3 bases, with 11 bases between them. The CDR3 nucleotides read TGTGCCAGCAGCTTAATACGCGGGAACTACAATGAGCAGTTCTTC. It specifies CASSLIRGNYNEQFF.

The chain joins TRBV25-1 to TRBJ1-4, with D possibly being TRBD1 (5 bases). Trimming stripped 3 bases from V and 3 bases from J, with 11 bases between. The CDR3 has 15 residues. Germline CDR1 is MGHDK and CDR2 is SYGVNS. CDR3 DNA: TGTGCCAGCAGTGACCCCGGGGGTTCTAATGAAAAACTGTTTTTT. The encoded protein is CASSDPGGSNEKLFF.

This chain uses TRBV10-3 with TRBJ2-7; D remains ambiguous. V dropped 3 bases and J dropped 4 bases, with 13 bases sitting between them. The CDR3 length is 14 residues. The germline V gene has CDR1 ENHRY and CDR2 SYGVKD. In DNA form, the CDR3 reads TGTGCCATCAGTGACGTAGGGCGGTGGTACGAGCAGTACTTC. This codes for CAISDVGRWYEQYF.

The genes are TRBV9 and TRBJ2-5, with D perhaps TRBD2 (5 bases). The end of the DNA aligns better with TRBJ2-7, so the J call may be wrong. Germline CDR1 and CDR2: SGDLS and YYNGEE. The length of the CDR3 is 13 residues. The CDR3 DNA reads TGTGCCAGCAGCGTGGGGAGTTCCTACGAGCAGTACTTC. Its protein product is CASSVGSSYEQYF.

Here the CDR3 DNA reads TGTGCCAGCAGCCAAGAAATCGTTGCAGGGGGTGGCTACACCTTC. Encoded protein: CASSQEIVAGGGYTF. The chain uses TRBV14 and TRBJ1-2; 7 bases fit TRBD1. With V trimmed by 0 bases and J by 7 bases, 8 bases remained unmatched. Germline CDR1 and CDR2: SGHDN and FVKESK. CDR3 length: 15 amino acids.

The J gene is TRBJ2-5, the V gene TRBV18, with D uncertain. Germline CDR1 is KGHSH and CDR2 is LQKENI. V shed 2 bases and J shed 5 bases, with 12 bases lying between them. The CDR3 spans 14 residues. CDR3 in amino acids: CASSPMKVAETQYF. The CDR3 DNA is TGTGCCAGCTCACCAATGAAGGTGGCGGAGACCCAGTACTTC.

The chain employs TRBV7-3 and TRBJ2-1; no clear D gene. With 0 bases removed from V and 4 bases from J, the gap between germline ends came to 7 bases. Germline assignment: CDR1 SGHTA and CDR2 FQGTGA. This CDR3 region has 14 residues. CDR3 nucleotides: TGTGCCAGCAGCTTAACCCCGGATTACAATGAGCAGTTCTTC. Its translation is CASSLTPDYNEQFF.

The V call is TRBV4-2, the J call TRBJ2-3; D unresolved. There are 15 residues in the CDR3. With 1 base removed from V and 0 bases from J, the gap between germline ends came to 8 bases. CDR1 is LGHNA and CDR2 is YNFKEQ in the germline V gene. DNA for the CDR3: TGTGCCAGCAGCCAAGGCCCCCGTAGCACAGATACGCAGTATTTT. It is translated as CASSQGPRSTDTQYF.

The V gene is TRBV6-5, the J gene TRBJ1-5, with a possible D match to TRBD1 (5 bases). Trimming removed 2 bases from V and 0 bases from J, with 8 bases in between. The V gene's germline CDR1 is MNHEY and CDR2 SVGAGI. The CDR3 extends over 15 amino acids. The CDR3 region is CASSYTGHSNQPQHF. The CDR3 DNA follows: TGTGCCAGCAGTTACACAGGTCATAGCAATCAGCCCCAGCATTTT.

The chain links TRBV7-6 to TRBJ2-3; D tentatively reads TRBD1 or TRBD2 (6 bases each). The V and J ends lost 0 bases and 6 bases respectively, with 19 bases between them. This CDR3 contains 17 residues. The V gene's germline CDR1 is SGHVS and CDR2 FNYEAQ. The CDR3 region is CASSLAAMGGGSDTQYF. CDR3 nucleotide sequence: TGTGCCAGCAGCTTAGCGGCAATGGGGGGCGGCTCGGATACGCAGTATTTT. The whole variable domain, remainder taken from reference TRBV7-6 and TRBJ2-3, is GAGVSQSPRYKVTKRGQDVALRCDPISGHVSLYWYRQALGQGPEFLTYFNYEAQQDKSGLPNDRFSAERPEGSISTLTIQRTEQRDSAMYRCASSLAAMGGGSDTQYFGPGTRLTVL.

This clone was picked up a small number of times. The chain uses TRBV5-1 and TRBJ2-5; D is perhaps TRBD2 (6 bases). This CDR3 has 16 amino acids. Germline assignment: CDR1 SGHRS and CDR2 YFSETQ. V lost 3 bases and J 3 bases, leaving 18 bases between the germline ends. The CDR3 DNA sequence: TGCGCCAGCAGCTCCTTCGGGGGAAGCGTCGAAGAGACCCAGTACTTC. This sequence encodes CASSSFGGSVEETQYF.

The V gene is TRBV7-9, the J gene TRBJ2-7, with 7 nucleotides matching TRBD1. The germline V gene has CDR1 SEHNR and CDR2 FQNEAQ (reference sequence). The CDR3 extends over 14 amino acids. The V gene end was trimmed by 5 bases and the J gene end by 1 base; junction bases not matched to a gene: 5. In DNA form, the CDR3 reads TGTGCCAGCAGCCAGGGGGACGGATCCTACGAGCAGTACTTC. As protein: CASSQGDGSYEQYF. The whole variable domain, filled in from reference TRBV7-9 and TRBJ2-7, reads DTGVSQNPRHKITKRGQNVTFRCDPISEHNRLYWYRQTLGQGPEFLTYFQNEAQLEKSRLLSDRFSAERPKGSFSTLEIQRTEQGDSAMYLCASSQGDGSYEQYFGPGTRLTVT.

This clone was picked up one time. The same CDR3 can be traced to other DNA sequences in this sample. V and J are TRBV11-3 and TRBJ2-5; 7 bases map to TRBD1. Germline CDR1 and CDR2: SGHNT and YENEEA. This CDR3 spans 14 amino acids. V gave up 5 bases and J gave up 6 bases; unmatched junction bases: 9. The chain's CDR3 is CASSERRGSKTQYF. Written as DNA, the CDR3 is TGTGCCAGCAGCGAGCGCAGGGGGTCAAAGACCCAGTACTTC.

This clone showed up just once. V gene TRBV19 combines with J gene TRBJ1-5; 7 nucleotides match TRBD1. Germline V gene lookup returns CDR1 LNHDA and CDR2 SQIVND (reference sequence). Trimming removed 2 bases from V and 6 bases from J; junction bases left unmatched: 13. This CDR3 comprises 17 residues. CDR3 region: CASSIREGARAGQPQHF. CDR3 DNA sequence: TGTGCCAGTAGTATAAGGGAGGGGGCGAGGGCTGGTCAGCCCCAGCATTTT.

This chain links TRBV29-1 with TRBJ2-7; D is uncertain. The CDR3 contains 14 residues. Germline V gene sequence: CDR1 SQVTM, CDR2 ANQGSEA. The V end lost 5 bases, the J end lost 4 bases, and 18 bases lay between the germline ends. CDR3 amino acids: CSVPKSPSSYEQYF. As DNA, the CDR3 is TGCAGCGTTCCTAAGTCCCCTAGTTCTTACGAGCAGTACTTC.

The J gene is TRBJ2-4, the V gene TRBV6-5, with 7 bases aligning to TRBD2. Germline assignment: CDR1 MNHEY and CDR2 SVGAGI. The CDR3 extends over 16 amino acids. The J segment lost 0 bases and the V segment lost 4 bases, leaving 6 bases of the junction unmatched. CDR3 DNA: TGTGCCAGCAGTTTCAGACTAGCTCTAGCCAAAAACATTCAGTACTTC. Translating it yields CASSFRLALAKNIQYF.